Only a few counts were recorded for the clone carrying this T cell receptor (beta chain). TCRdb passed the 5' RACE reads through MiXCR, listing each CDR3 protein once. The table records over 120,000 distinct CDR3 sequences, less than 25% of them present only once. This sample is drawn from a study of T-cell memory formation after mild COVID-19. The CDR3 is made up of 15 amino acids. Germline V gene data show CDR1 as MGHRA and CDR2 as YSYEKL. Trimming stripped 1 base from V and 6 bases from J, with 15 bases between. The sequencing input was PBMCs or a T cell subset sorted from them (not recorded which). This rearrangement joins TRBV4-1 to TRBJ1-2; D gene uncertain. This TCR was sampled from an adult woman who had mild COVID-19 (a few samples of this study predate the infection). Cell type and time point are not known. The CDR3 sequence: CASSQGGITPDGYTF. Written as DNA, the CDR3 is TGCGCCAGCAGCCAAGGAGGAATTACCCCCGATGGCTACACCTTC.